The T cell receptor (beta chain) under discussion was sequenced for a study of blood T cell repertoires in COVID-19. Background on the study: Donors in the United States, Italy and Spain gave samples during acute or convalescent COVID-19. T cells, B-cell-depleted T cells, or PBMCs supplied cDNA or gDNA.

Per the germline V gene, CDR1 is MDHEN and CDR2 is SYDVKM. Trimming removed 6 bases from V and 4 bases from J; junction bases left unmatched: 10. This CDR3 has 16 residues. In the original workflow: Quantification of nucleated cells was approximated via reference gene primer amplification. Here immunoSEQ multiplex PCR was the method, and the copy in TCRdb shows in-frame clones only, minus some. That table is the source of V, J and clone size, and D and trimming were worked out from the DNA. This table holds under 150,000 clones, over 75% found once. This TCR was sampled from a man in his sixties with active or convalescent COVID-19. The sequenced sample consisted of peripheral blood. The chain has TRBV28 and TRBJ1-4; 8 nucleotides match TRBD1. The CDR3 reads CASSPRTGRDNEKLFF. CDR3 in DNA: TGTGCCAGCAGCCCCCGGACAGGGCGGGATAATGAAAAACTGTTTTTT.